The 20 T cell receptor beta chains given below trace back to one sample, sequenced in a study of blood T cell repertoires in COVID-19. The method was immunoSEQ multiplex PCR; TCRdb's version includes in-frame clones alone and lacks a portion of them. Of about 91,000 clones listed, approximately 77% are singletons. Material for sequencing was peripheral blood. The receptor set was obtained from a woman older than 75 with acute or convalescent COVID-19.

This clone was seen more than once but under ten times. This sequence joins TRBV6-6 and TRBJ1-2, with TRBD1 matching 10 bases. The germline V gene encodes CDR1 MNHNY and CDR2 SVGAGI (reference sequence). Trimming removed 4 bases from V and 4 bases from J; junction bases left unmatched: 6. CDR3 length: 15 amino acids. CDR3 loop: CASSSSRDRGYGYTF. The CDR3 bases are TGTGCCAGCAGTTCATCCCGGGACAGGGGCTATGGCTACACCTTC.

CDR3 in DNA: TGTGCCTGGAGTGGGCAGGGTTCGCGCGAAAAACTGTTTTTT. Amino acids: CAWSGQGSREKLFF. J is TRBJ1-4 and V is TRBV30, with D maybe TRBD1 (5 bases). The CDR3 is made up of 14 amino acids. V shed 1 base and J shed 8 bases, with 14 bases lying between them. Germline lookup yields CDR1 GTSNPN and CDR2 SVGIG (reference sequence). The full variable domain, rest sourced from reference TRBV30 and TRBJ1-4, is SQTIHQWPATLVQPVGSPLSLECTVEGTSNPNLYWYRQAAGRGLQLLFYSVGIGQISSEVPQNLSASRPQDRQFILSSKKLLLSDSGFYLCAWSGQGSREKLFFGSGTQLSVL.

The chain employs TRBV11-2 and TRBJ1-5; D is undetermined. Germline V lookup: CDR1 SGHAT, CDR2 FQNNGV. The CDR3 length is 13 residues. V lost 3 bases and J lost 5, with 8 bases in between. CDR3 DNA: TGTGCCAGCAGCTTCTCTAAAGATCAGCCCCAGCATTTT. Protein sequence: CASSFSKDQPQHF. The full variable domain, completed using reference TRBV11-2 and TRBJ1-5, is EAGVAQSPRYKIIEKRQSVAFWCNPISGHATLYWYQQILGQGPKLLIQFQNNGVVDDSQLPKDRFSAERLKGVDSTLKIQPAKLEDSAVYLCASSFSKDQPQHFGDGTRLSIL.

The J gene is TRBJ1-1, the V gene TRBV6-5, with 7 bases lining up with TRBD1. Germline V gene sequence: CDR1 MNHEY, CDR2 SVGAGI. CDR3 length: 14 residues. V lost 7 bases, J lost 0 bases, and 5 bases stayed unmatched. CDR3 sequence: CASKSGTVNTEAFF. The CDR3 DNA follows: TGTGCCAGCAAATCCGGGACAGTGAACACTGAAGCTTTCTTT.

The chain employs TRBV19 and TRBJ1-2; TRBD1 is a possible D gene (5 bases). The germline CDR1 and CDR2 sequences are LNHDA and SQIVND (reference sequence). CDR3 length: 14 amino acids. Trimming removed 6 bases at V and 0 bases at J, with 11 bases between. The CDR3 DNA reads TGTGCCAGTAGCGAGACAGAAGCTAACTATGGCTACACCTTC. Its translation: CASSETEANYGYTF.

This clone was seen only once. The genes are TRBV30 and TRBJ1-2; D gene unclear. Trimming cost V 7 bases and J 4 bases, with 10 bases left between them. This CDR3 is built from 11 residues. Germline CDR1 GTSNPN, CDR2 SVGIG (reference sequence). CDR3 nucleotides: TGTGCCTCGTCGACGGGCTATGGCTACACCTTC. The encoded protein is CASSTGYGYTF.

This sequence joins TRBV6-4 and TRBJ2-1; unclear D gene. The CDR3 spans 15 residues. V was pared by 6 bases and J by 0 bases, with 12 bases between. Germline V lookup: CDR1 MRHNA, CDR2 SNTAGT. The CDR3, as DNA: TGTGCCAGCAGAGTCGACTCAAGCTCCTACAATGAGCAGTTCTTC. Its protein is CASRVDSSSYNEQFF.

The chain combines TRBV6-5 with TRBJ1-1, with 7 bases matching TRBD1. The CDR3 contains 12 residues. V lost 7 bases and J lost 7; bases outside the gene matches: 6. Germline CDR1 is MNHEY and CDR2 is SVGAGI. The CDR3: CASTGTAFEAFF. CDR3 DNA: TGTGCCAGCACCGGGACAGCGTTTGAAGCTTTCTTT.

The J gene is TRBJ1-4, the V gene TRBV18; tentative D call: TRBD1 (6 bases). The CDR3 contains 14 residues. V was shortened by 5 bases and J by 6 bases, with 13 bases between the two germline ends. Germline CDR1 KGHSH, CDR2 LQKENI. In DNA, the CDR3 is TGTGCCAGCTCAACCGGGACACCCCATGAAAAACTGTTTTTT. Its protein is CASSTGTPHEKLFF. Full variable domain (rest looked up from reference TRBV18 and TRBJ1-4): NAGVMQNPRHLVRRRGQEARLRCSPMKGHSHVYWYRQLPEEGLKFMVYLQKENIIDESGMPKERFSAEFPKEGPSILRIQQVVRGDSAAYFCASSTGTPHEKLFFGSGTQLSVL.

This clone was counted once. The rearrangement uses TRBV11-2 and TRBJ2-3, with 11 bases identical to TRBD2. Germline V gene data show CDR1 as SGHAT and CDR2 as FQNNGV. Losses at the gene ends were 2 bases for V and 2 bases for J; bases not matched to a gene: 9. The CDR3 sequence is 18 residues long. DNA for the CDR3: TGTGCCAGCAGCTTATGGTATGCTAGCGGGGGGTCCACAGATACGCAGTATTTT. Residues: CASSLWYASGGSTDTQYF. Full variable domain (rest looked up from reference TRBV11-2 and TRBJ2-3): EAGVAQSPRYKIIEKRQSVAFWCNPISGHATLYWYQQILGQGPKLLIQFQNNGVVDDSQLPKDRFSAERLKGVDSTLKIQPAKLEDSAVYLCASSLWYASGGSTDTQYFGPGTRLTVL.

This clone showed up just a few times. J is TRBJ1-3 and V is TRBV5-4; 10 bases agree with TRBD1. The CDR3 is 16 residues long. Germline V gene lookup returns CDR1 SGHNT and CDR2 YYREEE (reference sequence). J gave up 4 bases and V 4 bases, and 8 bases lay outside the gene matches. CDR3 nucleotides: TGTGCCAGCAGCCCGGGACAGGGGCCGGGCGGAAACACCATATATTTT. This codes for CASSPGQGPGGNTIYF.

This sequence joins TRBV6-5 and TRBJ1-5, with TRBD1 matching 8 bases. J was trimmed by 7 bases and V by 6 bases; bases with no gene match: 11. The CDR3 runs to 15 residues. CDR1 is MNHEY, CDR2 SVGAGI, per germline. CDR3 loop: CASRLTAGGDQPQHF. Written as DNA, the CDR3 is TGTGCCAGCAGATTGACCGCAGGGGGCGACCAGCCCCAGCATTTT.

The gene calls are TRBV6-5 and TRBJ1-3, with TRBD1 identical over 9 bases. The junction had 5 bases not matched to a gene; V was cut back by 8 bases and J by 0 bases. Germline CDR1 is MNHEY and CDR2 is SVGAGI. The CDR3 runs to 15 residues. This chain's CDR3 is CASGAGQGSGNTIYF. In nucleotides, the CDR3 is TGTGCCAGCGGCGCGGGACAGGGCTCTGGAAACACCATATATTTT.

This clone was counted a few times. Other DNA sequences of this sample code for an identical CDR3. For the CDR3, the DNA is TGCGCCAGCAGCTTGGCTGGGACAGGGGGCGTGAGTGAAGCTTTCTTT. Translation: CASSLAGTGGVSEAFF. The V and J genes are TRBV5-1 and TRBJ1-1, with 12 bases aligning to TRBD1. The CDR3 is 16 residues long. The ends lost 0 bases at V and 7 bases at J; junction bases unmatched: 7. The V gene's germline CDR1 is SGHRS and CDR2 YFSETQ.

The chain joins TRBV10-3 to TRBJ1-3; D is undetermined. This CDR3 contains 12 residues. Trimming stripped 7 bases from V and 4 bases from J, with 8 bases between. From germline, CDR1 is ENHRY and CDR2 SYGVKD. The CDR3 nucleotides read TGTGCCATCACTACAGACGGAAACACCATATATTTT. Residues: CAITTDGNTIYF.

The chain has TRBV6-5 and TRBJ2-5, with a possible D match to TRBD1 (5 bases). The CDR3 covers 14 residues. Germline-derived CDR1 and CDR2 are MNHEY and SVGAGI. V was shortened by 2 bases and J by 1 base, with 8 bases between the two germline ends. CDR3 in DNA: TGTGCCAGCAGTTACCAGGGCTTCCAAGAGACCCAGTACTTC. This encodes CASSYQGFQETQYF.

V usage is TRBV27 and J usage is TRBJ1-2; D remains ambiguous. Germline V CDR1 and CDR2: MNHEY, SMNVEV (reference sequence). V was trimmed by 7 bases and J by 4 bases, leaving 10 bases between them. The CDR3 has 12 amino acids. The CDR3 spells CASKSQFYGYTF. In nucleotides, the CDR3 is TGTGCCAGCAAATCACAGTTCTATGGCTACACCTTC.

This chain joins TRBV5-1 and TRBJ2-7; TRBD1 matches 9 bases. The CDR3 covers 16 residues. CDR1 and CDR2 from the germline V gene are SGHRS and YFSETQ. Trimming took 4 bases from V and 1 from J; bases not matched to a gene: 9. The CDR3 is CASSPTTGTGSYEQYF. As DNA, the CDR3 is TGCGCCAGCAGCCCAACAACCGGGACAGGGTCCTACGAGCAGTACTTC.

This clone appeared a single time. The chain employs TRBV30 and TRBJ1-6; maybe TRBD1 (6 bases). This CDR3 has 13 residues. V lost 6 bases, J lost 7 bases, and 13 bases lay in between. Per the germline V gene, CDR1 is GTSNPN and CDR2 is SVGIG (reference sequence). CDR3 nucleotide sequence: TGTGCCTGCGAACAGGGCGGAAATTCACCCCTCCACTTT. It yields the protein CACEQGGNSPLHF. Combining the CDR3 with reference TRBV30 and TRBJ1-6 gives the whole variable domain SQTIHQWPATLVQPVGSPLSLECTVEGTSNPNLYWYRQAAGRGLQLLFYSVGIGQISSEVPQNLSASRPQDRQFILSSKKLLLSDSGFYLCACEQGGNSPLHFGNGTRLTVT.

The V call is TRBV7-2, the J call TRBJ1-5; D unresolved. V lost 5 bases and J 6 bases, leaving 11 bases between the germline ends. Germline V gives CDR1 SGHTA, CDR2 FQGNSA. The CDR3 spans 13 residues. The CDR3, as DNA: TGTGCCAGCAGCCCCGGGGTCGGTCAGCCCCAGCATTTT. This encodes CASSPGVGQPQHF. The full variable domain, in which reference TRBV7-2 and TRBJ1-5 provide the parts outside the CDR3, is GAGVSQSPSNKVTEKGKDVELRCDPISGHTALYWYRQSLGQGLEFLIYFQGNSAPDKSGLPSDRFSAERTGGSVSTLTIQRTQQEDSAVYLCASSPGVGQPQHFGDGTRLSIL.